These 24 T cell receptor beta chains share one sample of origin, sequenced in a study of control samples from healthy donors and cancer patients. Clones were sequenced by immunoSEQ multiplex PCR, and TCRdb holds only the in-frame ones, with some missing. The sample consists of 160,000 or so clones, 93% of them appearing once. The sequencing input was blood. These receptors came from a man aged 45 to 65 in good health.

The chain recombines TRBV29-1 with TRBJ1-2; the D gene is possibly TRBD1 (6 bases). V lost 4 bases to trimming and J lost 6 bases, with 15 bases between them. Germline CDR1 reads SQVTM; CDR2 reads ANQGSEA. This CDR3 comprises 13 residues. The CDR3, as DNA: TGCAGCGTTGGAGGGGGGCGACCGGATGGCTACACCTTC. This codes for CSVGGGRPDGYTF. The full variable domain, rest sourced from reference TRBV29-1 and TRBJ1-2, is SAVISQKPSRDICQRGTSLTIQCQVDSQVTMMFWYRQQPGQSLTLIATANQGSEATYESGFVIDKFPISRPNLTFSTLTVSNMSPEDSSIYLCSVGGGRPDGYTFGSGTRLTVV.

Only one count was recorded for this clone. The chain couples TRBV19 to TRBJ2-3; 8 positions agree with TRBD2. V lost 4 bases, J lost 6 bases, and 3 bases stayed unmatched. Germline values: CDR1 LNHDA, CDR2 SQIVND (reference sequence). The CDR3 extends over 13 amino acids. The CDR3 spells CASSTGRADTQYF. CDR3 nucleotides: TGTGCCAGTAGTACCGGGAGGGCCGATACGCAGTATTTT.

The J gene is TRBJ2-5, the V gene TRBV11-3; the D is unclear. Trimming stripped 3 bases from V and 5 bases from J, with 7 bases between. Per germline, CDR1 SGHNT and CDR2 YENEEA. This CDR3 is built from 12 residues. The CDR3 loop reads CASSLDGETQYF. CDR3 in DNA: TGTGCCAGCAGCTTGGACGGGGAGACCCAGTACTTC.

This chain joins TRBV18 and TRBJ2-3; D ambiguous. CDR1 and CDR2 from the germline V gene are KGHSH and LQKENI. V was cut by 3 bases and J by 6 bases, with 7 bases left in between. The CDR3 covers 12 residues. In DNA, the CDR3 is TGTGCCAGCTCACCCCTCCAGGATACGCAGTATTTT. This sequence encodes CASSPLQDTQYF.

This clone has a handful of counts. The rearrangement links TRBV7-9 to TRBJ2-3; 11 bases are shared with TRBD2. Germline loops: CDR1 SEHNR, CDR2 FQNEAQ (reference sequence). The CDR3 length is 16 residues. With V trimmed by 5 bases and J by 0 bases, 4 bases remained unmatched. CDR3 residues: CASSPGTSGSTDTQYF. As DNA, the CDR3 is TGTGCCAGCAGCCCCGGGACTAGCGGAAGCACAGATACGCAGTATTTT.

V gene TRBV3-1 (or the pseudogene TRBV3-2) combines with J gene TRBJ2-1; a weak D match, TRBD2 (5 bases). V was pared by 0 bases and J by 9 bases, with 15 bases between. The CDR3 contains 15 residues. Germline CDR1 LGHDT, CDR2 YNNKEL (reference sequence). In DNA, the CDR3 is TGTGCCAGCAGCCAAGATCCCGGACTTTTATTTGAGCAGTTCTTC. It specifies CASSQDPGLLFEQFF.

Written as DNA, the CDR3 is TGCGCCAGCAGCCAAGAGGGGTGGGGGACAGGGGGCTCAGTTGAGCAGTTCTTC. Its translation: CASSQEGWGTGGSVEQFF. J is TRBJ2-1 and V is TRBV4-1; 12 bases fit TRBD1. The CDR3 length is 18 residues. CDR1 and CDR2 from the germline V gene are MGHRA and YSYEKL. V shed 0 bases and J 9 bases; nucleotides not matched to a gene: 12.

This chain connects TRBV5-4 to TRBJ2-7, with D possibly TRBD1 on 5 matching bases. The CDR3 length is 14 residues. Trimming stripped 4 bases from V and 2 bases from J, with 13 bases between. Germline CDR1 SGHNT, CDR2 YYREEE (reference sequence). CDR3 loop: CASSLQGKTYEQYF. DNA of the CDR3: TGTGCCAGCAGCCTCCAGGGTAAGACCTACGAGCAGTACTTC.

The chain has TRBV4-1 and TRBJ2-1; D might be TRBD2 (5 bases). The CDR3 is 13 amino acids. The germline gives CDR1 MGHRA, CDR2 YSYEKL. V was pared by 0 bases and J by 14 bases, with 14 bases between. The CDR3 DNA is TGCGCCAGCAGCCAAGATGGCGGAGGTTCGGAGTTCTTC. Amino acids: CASSQDGGGSEFF.

The rearrangement joins TRBV15 to TRBJ2-5; unclear D gene. The CDR3 is 11 amino acids. V was cut by 5 bases and J by 7 bases, with 8 bases left in between. Germline V gene data show CDR1 as LNHNV and CDR2 as YYDKDF (reference sequence). CDR3 amino acids: CATSGIGTQYF. The CDR3 region has the DNA TGTGCCACCAGCGGGATCGGGACCCAGTACTTC.

This clone was recorded only once. V gene TRBV7-6 combines with J gene TRBJ2-7; D may be TRBD1 or TRBD2 (5 bases each). There are 16 residues in the CDR3. Trimming removed 4 bases from V and 0 bases from J, with 16 bases in between. Germline V gene data show CDR1 as SGHVS and CDR2 as FNYEAQ. The CDR3 sequence is CASSSAPGTNSYEQYF. The CDR3 DNA follows: TGTGCCAGCAGCTCTGCCCCGGGGACCAACTCCTACGAGCAGTACTTC. The full variable domain, rest sourced from reference TRBV7-6 and TRBJ2-7, is GAGVSQSPRYKVTKRGQDVALRCDPISGHVSLYWYRQALGQGPEFLTYFNYEAQQDKSGLPNDRFSAERPEGSISTLTIQRTEQRDSAMYRCASSSAPGTNSYEQYFGPGTRLTVT.

The V and J genes are TRBV21-1 and TRBJ1-5; TRBD1 was called by the table and not checked on the DNA. TRBV21-1 is recorded as a pseudogene. The CDR3 loop spans 19 amino acids. CDR3 in DNA: TGTGCCAGCAGCAAACCGGACAGGGGGGGCGAGTATAGCAATCAGCCCCAGCATTTT. Amino acid sequence: CASSKPDRGGEYSNQPQHF.

This sequence joins TRBV19 and TRBJ1-2; D may be TRBD1 (5 bases). The CDR3 runs 15 residues. CDR1 is LNHDA and CDR2 is SQIVND in the germline V gene (reference sequence). The V end lost 4 bases, the J end lost 5 bases, and 17 bases lay between the germline ends. CDR3: CASSTLSTGVYGYTF. CDR3 nucleotide sequence: TGTGCCAGTAGTACTCTCTCCACAGGAGTGTATGGCTACACCTTC.

This clone was seen only a few times. The chain joins TRBV28 to TRBJ1-5; 7 bases map to TRBD1. The CDR3 is 16 residues long. Germline values: CDR1 MDHEN, CDR2 SYDVKM. V was clipped by 6 bases and J by 1 base; unmatched bases: 9. The CDR3 DNA reads as TGTGCCAGCAGGGTCCTCAAACAGGGGAGCAATCAGCCCCAGCATTTT. Protein product: CASRVLKQGSNQPQHF.

The rearrangement links TRBV6-6 to TRBJ2-3, with 10 nucleotides matching TRBD1. V lost 5 bases and J lost 0; bases outside the gene matches: 8. CDR3 size: 17 residues. From germline, CDR1 is MNHNY and CDR2 SVGAGI (reference sequence). Here the CDR3 reads CASSHRDRGLSTDTQYF. CDR3 DNA: TGTGCCAGCAGTCACCGGGACAGGGGTTTGAGCACAGATACGCAGTATTTT.

The chain employs TRBV19 and TRBJ2-1; the match to TRBD1 covers 7 bases. Trimming at V came to 4 bases and at J to 14 bases, leaving 8 bases not matched to a gene. The CDR3 runs 12 residues. CDR1 and CDR2 from the germline V gene are LNHDA and SQIVND (reference sequence). CDR3 in DNA: TGTGCCAGTAGTACCCAGACAGGGCGTGAGTTCTTC. Translation: CASSTQTGREFF. The variable domain in full, completed from reference TRBV19 and TRBJ2-1, reads DGGITQSPKYLFRKEGQNVTLSCEQNLNHDAMYWYRQDPGQGLRLIYYSQIVNDFQKGDIAEGYSVSREKKESFPLTVTSAQKNPTAFYLCASSTQTGREFFGPGTRLTVL.

This chain joins TRBV24-1 and TRBJ2-1; TRBD2 aligns across 8 bases. After removal of 4 bases from V and 2 bases from J, the junction contained 3 bases not matched to a gene. CDR1 is KGHDR, CDR2 SFDVKD, per germline. The CDR3 has 15 amino acids. CDR3 in DNA: TGTGCCACCAGTGACGGGACTAGAGCCTACAATGAGCAGTTCTTC. Protein product: CATSDGTRAYNEQFF.

The chain recombines TRBV5-4 with TRBJ2-7, with TRBD1 matching 9 bases. Germline V CDR1 and CDR2: SGHNT, YYREEE (reference sequence). This CDR3 is built from 15 residues. V lost 9 bases, J lost 5 bases, and 15 bases stayed unmatched. CDR3 sequence (DNA): TGTGCCACTATCTATCAGGGACAGGGTTCCCACGAGCAGTACTTC. It encodes CATIYQGQGSHEQYF.

V is TRBV7-2 and J is TRBJ2-1, with TRBD1 matching over 11 bases. V shed 5 bases, J shed 6 bases, and the junction held 9 bases outside the gene matches. The germline gives CDR1 SGHTA, CDR2 FQGNSA. CDR3 length equals 16 residues. CDR3 bases: TGTGCCAGCAGCGTCCAGGCCGGGACAGGGGGCAATGAGCAGTTCTTC. Translating gives CASSVQAGTGGNEQFF.

This clone was detected only once. V gene TRBV27 combines with J gene TRBJ2-5; D may match TRBD1 or TRBD2 (6 bases each). The CDR3 totals 15 residues. The germline V gene has CDR1 MNHEY and CDR2 SMNVEV (reference sequence). V was cut by 1 base and J by 3 bases, with 12 bases left in between. CDR3 protein: CASSLWGAQKETQYF. CDR3 nucleotide sequence: TGTGCCAGCAGTTTATGGGGGGCTCAGAAAGAGACCCAGTACTTC.

The genes are TRBV6-5 and TRBJ1-6; weak D call: TRBD1 (5 bases). CDR3 size: 14 residues. V was clipped by 6 bases and J by 11 bases, with 17 bases between them. Per germline, CDR1 MNHEY and CDR2 SVGAGI. For the CDR3, the DNA is TGTGCCAGCAGCGGGGACCTCGACTCTGCACCCCTCCACTTT. It specifies CASSGDLDSAPLHF.

The CDR3 DNA sequence: TGTGCCAGCTCACCGGGTTTTACAGATACGCAGTATTTT. The encoded protein is CASSPGFTDTQYF. The chain has TRBV18 and TRBJ2-3; D gene uncertain. This CDR3 spans 13 amino acids. Germline CDR1 KGHSH, CDR2 LQKENI. V lost 3 bases to trimming and J lost 3 bases, with 7 bases between them.

The chain joins TRBV9 to TRBJ1-1; a weak D match, TRBD1 (6 bases). This CDR3 has 16 residues. Germline V lookup: CDR1 SGDLS, CDR2 YYNGEE. The V end was cut by 3 bases, the J end by 0 bases, with 15 bases between. The CDR3 loop reads CASSALPDSLNTEAFF. The CDR3 DNA sequence: TGTGCCAGCAGCGCCCTCCCGGACAGTTTGAACACTGAAGCTTTCTTT. The full variable domain, with the rest looked up from reference TRBV9 and TRBJ1-1, is DSGVTQTPKHLITATGQRVTLRCSPRSGDLSVYWYQQSLDQGLQFLIQYYNGEERAKGNILERFSAQQFPDLHSELNLSSLELGDSALYFCASSALPDSLNTEAFFGQGTRLTVV.

This clone was seen a handful of times. The chain carries TRBV12-3 or TRBV12-4 and TRBJ2-3; no reliable D call. CDR3 length equals 13 residues. The germline V and J ends were trimmed by 2 bases and 2 bases, with 5 bases remaining between them. The CDR3 protein is CASSLMSTDTQYF. The CDR3 DNA follows: TGTGCCAGCAGTTTAATGTCCACAGATACGCAGTATTTT.